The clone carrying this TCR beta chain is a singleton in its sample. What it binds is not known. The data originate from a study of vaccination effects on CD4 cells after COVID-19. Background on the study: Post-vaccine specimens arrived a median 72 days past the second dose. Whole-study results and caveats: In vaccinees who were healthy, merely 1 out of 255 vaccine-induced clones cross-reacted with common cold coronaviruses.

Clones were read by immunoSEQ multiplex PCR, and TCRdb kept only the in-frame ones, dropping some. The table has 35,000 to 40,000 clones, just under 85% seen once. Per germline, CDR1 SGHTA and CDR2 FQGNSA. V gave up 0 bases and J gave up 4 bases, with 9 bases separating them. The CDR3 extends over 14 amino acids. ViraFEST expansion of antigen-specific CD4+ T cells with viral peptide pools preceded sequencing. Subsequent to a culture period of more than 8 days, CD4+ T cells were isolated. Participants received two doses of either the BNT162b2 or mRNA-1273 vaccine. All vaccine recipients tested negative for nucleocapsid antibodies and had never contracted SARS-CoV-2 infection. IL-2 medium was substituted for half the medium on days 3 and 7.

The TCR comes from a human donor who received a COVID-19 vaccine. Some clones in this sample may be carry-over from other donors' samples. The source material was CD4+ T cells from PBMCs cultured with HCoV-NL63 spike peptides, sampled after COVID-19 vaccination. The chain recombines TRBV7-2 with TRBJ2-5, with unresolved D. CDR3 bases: TGTGCCAGCAGCTTAGCATTCAGAGCAGAGACCCAGTACTTC. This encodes CASSLAFRAETQYF. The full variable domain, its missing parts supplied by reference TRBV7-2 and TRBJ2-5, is GAGVSQSPSNKVTEKGKDVELRCDPISGHTALYWYRQSLGQGLEFLIYFQGNSAPDKSGLPSDRFSAERTGGSVSTLTIQRTQQEDSAVYLCASSLAFRAETQYFGPGTRLLVL.